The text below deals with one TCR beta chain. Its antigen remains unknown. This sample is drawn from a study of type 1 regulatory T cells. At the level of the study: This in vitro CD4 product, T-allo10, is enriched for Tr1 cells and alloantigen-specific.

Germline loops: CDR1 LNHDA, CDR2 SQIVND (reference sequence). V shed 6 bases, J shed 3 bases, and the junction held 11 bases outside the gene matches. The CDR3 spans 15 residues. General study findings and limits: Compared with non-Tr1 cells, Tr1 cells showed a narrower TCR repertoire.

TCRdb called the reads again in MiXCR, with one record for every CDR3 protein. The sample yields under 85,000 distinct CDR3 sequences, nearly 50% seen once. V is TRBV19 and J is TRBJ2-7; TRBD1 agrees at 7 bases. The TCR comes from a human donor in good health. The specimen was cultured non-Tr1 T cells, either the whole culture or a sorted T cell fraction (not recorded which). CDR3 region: CASREYRGSVYEQYF. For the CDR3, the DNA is TGTGCCAGTAGGGAATACAGGGGATCGGTCTACGAGCAGTACTTC.